The clone carrying this TCR beta chain was seen only a few times. The data stem from a study of T-cell reconstitution after alpha-beta-depleted transplantation in children. The TCRbeta library was prepared with unique molecular identifiers. In TCRdb, the PCR reads were re-called with MiXCR into one record per CDR3 protein. The sample holds about 690,000 distinct CDR3 sequences, approximately 15% seen once. The germline V gene has CDR1 MNHEY and CDR2 SVGAGI. CDR3 size: 15 residues. The V end lost 0 bases, the J end lost 6 bases, and 14 bases lay between the germline ends. V usage is TRBV6-5 and J usage is TRBJ2-5; possibly TRBD1 for D (5 bases). The origin of this receptor is a human donor who donated a stem cell graft to a child with acute myeloid leukemia. The sample consisted of PBMCs from the stem cell graft donor, taken from the stem cell graft. DNA for the CDR3: TGTGCCAGCAGTTACTCCCCTTTTGGGGCGCAGACCCAGTACTTC. Protein product: CASSYSPFGAQTQYF.